This is a list of T cell receptor beta chains from one sample in a study of blood T cell repertoires in COVID-19. Assay used: immunoSEQ multiplex PCR; TCRdb lists only in-frame clones, some missing. The sample records around 250,000 clones, roughly 86% being singletons. The sequencing input was PBMCs or T cells enriched from blood (not recorded which). The receptors here all came from a woman aged 50 to 65 who had recovered from COVID-19. Each CDR3 is given with its conserved first and last residue. D genes are given only for firm matches. Clone size is stated in some rows and not others, as once, few, many or a class when expanded.

TRBJ2-7 15 - TRBV27 TRBD2 CASSSWTSNRDEQYF TGTGCCAGCAGTTCCTGGACTAGCAATAGAGACGAGCAGTACTTC
TRBJ1-2 15 - TRBV11-2 - CASSFSGRVGYGYTF TGTGCCAGCAGCTTTAGTGGGCGCGTGGGCTATGGCTACACCTTC
TRBJ2-2 15 - TRBV7-8 TRBD2 CASKTSGRNTGELFF TGTGCCAGCAAAACTAGCGGGCGAAACACCGGGGAGCTGTTTTTT
TRBJ1-1 14 few TRBV7-2 TRBD1 CASSLAGGWAEAFF TGTGCCAGCAGCCTCGCAGGGGGCTGGGCTGAAGCTTTCTTT
TRBJ2-3 15 - TRBV5-1 TRBD2 CASSLQLAGGNTQYF TGCGCCAGCAGCTTGCAACTAGCGGGAGGAAATACGCAGTATTTT
TRBJ2-7 15 - TRBV11-2 - CASSLDSREFDEQYF TGTGCCAGCAGCTTAGATTCACGGGAATTCGACGAGCAGTACTTC
TRBJ1-5 15 once TRBV28 TRBD1 CASSPGDRGPQPQHF TGTGCCAGCAGTCCTGGGGACAGGGGGCCTCAGCCCCAGCATTTT
TRBJ2-2 14 - TRBV2 TRBD1 CASRMTGSPGELFF TGTGCCAGCAGGATGACAGGGTCCCCAGGGGAGCTGTTTTTT
TRBJ2-3 14 - TRBV20-1 - CSASFSGGTDTQYF TGCAGTGCTAGTTTTTCGGGGGGCACAGATACGCAGTATTTT
TRBJ2-5 13 few TRBV10-3 - CATWTEAQETQYF TGTGCCACCTGGACGGAGGCCCAAGAGACCCAGTACTTC
TRBJ1-2 14 few TRBV28 - CASSFSQGLYGYTF TGTGCCAGCAGTTTCTCACAGGGCCTCTATGGCTACACCTTC
TRBJ2-3 11 - TRBV9 - CASGTQDTQYF TGTGCCAGCGGTACACAGGATACGCAGTATTTT
TRBJ2-3 15 - TRBV5-1 - CASSLRRGRTDTQYF TGCGCCAGCAGCTTGAGGCGGGGCCGCACAGATACGCAGTATTTT
TRBJ2-3 16 - TRBV3-1/TRBV3-2 TRBD2 CASSPASGDSTDTQYF TGTGCCAGCAGCCCAGCTAGCGGGGATAGCACAGATACGCAGTATTTT
TRBJ2-7 16 - TRBV5-1 TRBD1 CASSTTAGGHSYEQYF TGCGCCAGCAGTACGACCGCAGGGGGCCATTCCTACGAGCAGTACTTC
TRBJ2-1 15 - TRBV27 TRBD1 CASSSAGTGINEQFF TGTGCCAGCAGCTCAGCCGGGACAGGGATCAATGAGCAGTTCTTC
TRBJ2-7 15 - TRBV19 TRBD2 CASSISLAELYEQYF TGTGCCAGTAGTATCTCACTAGCGGAACTCTACGAGCAGTACTTC
TRBJ1-1 17 - TRBV28 TRBD1 CASSLNFDRGRRTEAFF TGTGCCAGCAGTTTAAATTTCGACAGGGGGCGGAGGACTGAAGCTTTCTTT
TRBJ1-4 14 - TRBV10-1 TRBD1 CASKRDRGREKLFF TGCGCCAGCAAGAGGGACAGGGGGCGTGAAAAACTGTTTTTT
TRBJ2-1 13 - TRBV24-1 - CATSAGWTNEQFF TGTGCCACCTCTGCAGGGTGGACAAATGAGCAGTTCTTC
TRBJ1-1 14 - TRBV28 TRBD1 CASRQGGGNTEAFF TGTGCCAGCAGACAAGGGGGCGGGAACACTGAAGCTTTCTTT
TRBJ1-1 14 - TRBV6-5 - CASRNTVMNTEAFF TGTGCCAGCAGAAACACCGTAATGAACACTGAAGCTTTCTTT
TRBJ2-7 15 - TRBV30 TRBD1 CAWSPPPTGLHEQYF TGTGCCTGGAGTCCCCCACCGACAGGGCTCCACGAGCAGTACTTC
TRBJ1-6 14 - TRBV27 - CASSLGIGNSPLHF TGTGCCAGCAGCCTTGGTATCGGGAATTCACCCCTCCACTTT
TRBJ2-7 15 - TRBV18 TRBD2 CASSPSGGRKDEQYF TGTGCCAGCTCTCCCAGCGGGGGGAGGAAGGACGAGCAGTACTTC
TRBJ2-1 15 - TRBV5-4 TRBD2 CASNRLAGRYNEQFF TGTGCCAGCAACAGACTAGCGGGCCGCTACAATGAGCAGTTCTTC
TRBJ2-1 12 - TRBV7-9 - CASSLQGNEQFF TGTGCCAGCAGCTTACAGGGCAATGAGCAGTTCTTC
TRBJ2-5 13 - TRBV7-2 - CASSLQGQETQYF TGTGCCAGCAGCTTACAGGGGCAAGAGACCCAGTACTTC
TRBJ1-2 13 - TRBV7-9 - CASRGQINYGYTF TGTGCCAGCAGAGGACAGATTAACTATGGCTACACCTTC
TRBJ1-2 15 - TRBV7-6 - CASSLAETDSWGYTF TGTGCCAGCAGCTTAGCTGAGACAGATTCCTGGGGCTACACCTTC
TRBJ1-2 14 - TRBV5-1 TRBD1 CASSLVGQGVNYTF TGCGCCAGCAGCTTGGTGGGACAGGGCGTAAACTACACCTTC
TRBJ2-1 12 - TRBV4-1 - CASSRRDNEQFF TGCGCCAGCAGCCGCCGGGACAATGAGCAGTTCTTC
TRBJ1-4 14 - TRBV18 TRBD1 CASSQTGQNEKLFF TGTGCCAGCTCACAGACAGGGCAGAATGAAAAACTGTTTTTT
TRBJ2-1 14 - TRBV7-2 TRBD2 CASSQMGLLNEQFF TGTGCCAGCAGCCAAATGGGACTACTTAATGAGCAGTTCTTC
TRBJ1-2 15 - TRBV3-1/TRBV3-2 - CASSVRTSNLNGYTF TGTGCCAGCAGCGTCCGGACAAGTAACCTTAATGGCTACACCTTC
TRBJ2-1 15 - TRBV7-8 TRBD2 CASSKTSGRYNEQFF TGTGCCAGCAGCAAAACTAGCGGGAGGTACAATGAGCAGTTCTTC
TRBJ1-1 13 once TRBV28 - CASSLSGNTEAFF TGTGCCAGCAGTTTATCGGGGAACACTGAAGCTTTCTTT
TRBJ2-3 16 - TRBV7-9 - CASSLGVGVSTDTQYF TGTGCCAGCAGCTTAGGGGTGGGAGTTAGCACAGATACGCAGTATTTT
TRBJ2-1 16 - TRBV7-9 TRBD1 CASRPTGTGLGYEQFF TGTGCCAGCAGACCTACCGGGACAGGGTTGGGGTATGAGCAGTTCTTC
TRBJ1-2 13 once TRBV30 - CAWSVPGWGFGTF -
TRBJ2-3 14 - TRBV6-5 TRBD1 CASSRDRPTDTQYF TGTGCCAGCAGTAGGGACAGACCAACAGATACGCAGTATTTT
TRBJ1-5 14 - TRBV18 - CASSPRGNDQPQHF TGTGCCAGCTCACCCAGGGGCAATGATCAGCCCCAGCATTTT
TRBJ2-7 14 - TRBV5-4 - CASSDARTSNEQYF TGTGCCAGCAGCGACGCTAGAACTAGTAACGAGCAGTACTTC
TRBJ2-1 16 - TRBV28 TRBD2 CASRRTGTSVYNEQFF TGTGCCAGCAGACGAACCGGGACTAGTGTTTACAATGAGCAGTTCTTC
TRBJ1-6 13 - TRBV7-3 - CASSSSIKSPLHF TGTGCCAGCAGCTCCTCTATCAAATCACCCCTCCACTTT
TRBJ2-7 11 - TRBV5-1 - CASSSGTWQYF TGCGCCAGCAGCTCCGGGACTTGGCAGTACTTC
TRBJ2-2 15 - TRBV28 - CATSSNRVVTGELFF TGTGCCACCTCTTCTAACAGGGTAGTGACCGGGGAGCTGTTTTTT
TRBJ1-4 13 - TRBV28 TRBD1 CALGTGAKEKLFF TGTGCTCTAGGGACAGGGGCGAAGGAAAAACTGTTTTTT
TRBJ2-1 16 - TRBV3-1/TRBV3-2 TRBD2 CASSRTLAGGGNEQFF TGTGCCAGCAGCCGAACACTAGCGGGAGGTGGCAATGAGCAGTTCTTC
TRBJ1-4 15 - TRBV27 - CASSPLDSLDEKLFF TGTGCCAGCAGTCCCTTGGACAGTTTAGATGAAAAACTGTTTTTT
TRBJ2-1 16 - TRBV3-1/TRBV3-2 TRBD2 CASSSWSGGSYNEQFF TGTGCCAGCAGCAGTTGGAGCGGGGGCTCCTACAATGAGCAGTTCTTC
TRBJ2-7 15 - TRBV7-9 TRBD2 CASSLVAGSSYEQYF TGTGCCAGCAGCTTAGTAGCGGGTAGCTCCTACGAGCAGTACTTC
TRBJ1-4 15 - TRBV28 TRBD1 CASSQGQAPNEKLFF TGTGCCAGCAGCCAAGGACAGGCGCCAAATGAAAAACTGTTTTTT
TRBJ2-1 12 once TRBV7-3 TRBD2 CASSMSGSELFF TGTGCCAGCAGTATGAGCGGGAGTGAGTTGTTCTTC
TRBJ2-7 12 - TRBV5-4 - CASSLDSNEQYF TGTGCCAGCAGCCTAGACAGTAACGAGCAGTACTTC
TRBJ2-7 14 - TRBV10-1 - CASSETGSAHEQYF TGCGCCAGCAGTGAGACCGGGAGCGCCCACGAGCAGTACTTC
TRBJ2-6 18 - TRBV5-1 TRBD1 CASSSYRGPPSGANVLTF TGCGCCAGCAGCTCCTACAGGGGGCCCCCTTCAGGGGCCAACGTCCTGACTTTC